This is a list of T cell receptor beta chains from one sample in a study of blood T cell repertoires in COVID-19. The protocol was immunoSEQ multiplex PCR, while the TCRdb copy is restricted to in-frame clones and leaves out a portion. The sample has just over 250,000 clones; around 86% are singletons. Sequenced input: peripheral blood. The receptors come from a man aged 40-49 years who had recovered from COVID-19. CDR3s leave out the opening cysteine and the closing phenylalanine or tryptophan. The order of the fields is J gene, CDR3 length, V gene, CDR3 protein.

TRBJ2-7 | 12 | TRBV5-1 | ASSLAGFPREQY
TRBJ1-6 | 16 | TRBV9 | ASSVLPTPTYDNSPLH
TRBJ2-7 | 12 | TRBV7-2 | ASSSGGPSYEQY
TRBJ1-3 | 15 | TRBV6-2/TRBV6-3 | ASSSRDILGSGNTIY
TRBJ2-3 | 16 | TRBV3-1/TRBV3-2 | ASSQETTGEAGTDTQY
TRBJ2-3 | 13 | TRBV19 | ASSKDGRGADTQY
TRBJ2-7 | 14 | TRBV4-1 | ASSQDHLASSYEQY
TRBJ2-7 | 12 | TRBV27 | ASSLAGRTYEQY
TRBJ1-6 | 12 | TRBV3-1/TRBV3-2 | ASSPGPGNSPLH
TRBJ2-4 | 12 | TRBV7-9 | ASSLTGIVGIQY